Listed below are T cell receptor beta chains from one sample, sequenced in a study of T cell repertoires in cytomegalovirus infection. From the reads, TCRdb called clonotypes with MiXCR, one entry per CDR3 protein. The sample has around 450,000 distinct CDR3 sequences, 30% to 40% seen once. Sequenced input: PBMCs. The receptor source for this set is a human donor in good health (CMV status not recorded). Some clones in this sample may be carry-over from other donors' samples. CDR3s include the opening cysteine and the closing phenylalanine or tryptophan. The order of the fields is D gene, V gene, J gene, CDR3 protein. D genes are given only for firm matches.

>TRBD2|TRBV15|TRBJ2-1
CATSRTSGEFNEQFF
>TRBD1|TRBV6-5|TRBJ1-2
CASRPTGQGYGYTF
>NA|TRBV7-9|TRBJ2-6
CASSRTIGQLGSGANVLTF
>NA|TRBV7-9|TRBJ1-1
CASSNGMNTEAFF
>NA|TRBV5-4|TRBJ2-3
CASSPVDSTDTQYF
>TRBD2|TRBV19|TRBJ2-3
CASNSGGEFRDTQYF
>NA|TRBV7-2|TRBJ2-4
CASSLMTSVAKNIQYF
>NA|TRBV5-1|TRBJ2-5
CASSLAQGGGETQYF
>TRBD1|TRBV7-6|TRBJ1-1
CASSPRDSRTEAFF
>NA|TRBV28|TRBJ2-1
CASSSQVNEQFF
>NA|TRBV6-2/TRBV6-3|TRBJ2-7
CASAGDYSYEQYF